Only a few counts were recorded for the clone carrying this TCR beta chain. The antigen is undetermined. These data originate in a study of early T cells in non-severe SARS-CoV-2 infection. Overall study: Sequenced material consisted of bulk RNA (from unsorted whole blood), and chains were unpaired.

The CDR3 loop spans 16 amino acids. CDR1 and CDR2 (germline): MNHNY, SVGAGI (reference sequence). Unmatched junction bases numbered 7, after V lost 6 bases and J lost 1 base. Regarding the study as a whole: VDJdb matching favored anti-spike CD8 responses, missing private and CD4 specificities.

Individual cDNA molecules received unique molecular identifiers. From the 5' RACE reads, TCRdb called clonotypes with MiXCR, one entry per CDR3 protein. The sample has tens of thousands of distinct CDR3 sequences; more than 5% are singletons. This receptor was taken from an adult who was a healthcare worker with PCR-confirmed SARS-CoV-2 infection or an uninfected control (not recorded which). Sequenced sample: whole blood. The genes are TRBV6-6 and TRBJ2-3, with TRBD1 identical over 10 bases. DNA for the CDR3: TGTGCCAGCAGCCTTTCCGGGACAGGGGGCACAGATACGCAGTATTTT. This codes for CASSLSGTGGTDTQYF.